These T cell receptor beta chains were read from a single sample in a study of OX40 agonist ivuxolimab in advanced cancers. Data came from immunoSEQ multiplex PCR; TCRdb stores just in-frame clones and leaves some out. Of 76,000 or so clones listed, over 90% are singletons. Sequences were derived from CD4+ or CD8+ T cells sorted from blood, sampled in a trial of the OX40 agonist ivuxolimab. The receptors here all came from an adult with an advanced solid tumor such as melanoma, head and neck, liver or kidney cancer. The CDR3 runs from the conserved cysteine through the conserved F or W. The D gene is left open where the match is weak. Part of the rows lack a size; the others show once, few, many or a class for expanded clones.

V gene: TRBV27; clone size: .; J gene: TRBJ1-1; D gene: .; CDR3 protein: CASSFWGREAFF; CDR3 DNA: TGTGCCAGCAGTTTTTGGGGGCGAGAGGCTTTCTTT
V gene: TRBV11-2; clone size: once; J gene: TRBJ1-2; D gene: .; CDR3 protein: CASSPVVGGGYGYTF; CDR3 DNA: TGTGCCAGCAGCCCGGTAGTGGGCGGAGGCTATGGCTACACCTTC
V gene: TRBV25-1; clone size: .; J gene: TRBJ2-7; D gene: TRBD1; CDR3 protein: CASSNSPDRATYEQYF; CDR3 DNA: TGTGCCAGCAGCAATTCCCCAGACAGGGCTACCTACGAGCAGTACTTC
V gene: TRBV7-9; clone size: .; J gene: TRBJ2-3; D gene: TRBD1; CDR3 protein: CASSLAGTGFTDTQYF; CDR3 DNA: TGTGCCAGCAGCTTAGCTGGGACAGGGTTCACAGATACGCAGTATTTT
V gene: TRBV5-1; clone size: .; J gene: TRBJ2-1; D gene: .; CDR3 protein: CASSLEDSRYNEQFF; CDR3 DNA: TGCGCCAGCAGCTTGGAGGACAGTAGGTACAATGAGCAGTTCTTC
V gene: TRBV19; clone size: .; J gene: TRBJ1-5; D gene: .; CDR3 protein: CASSILQRPNQPQHF; CDR3 DNA: TGTGCCAGTAGTATCCTTCAAAGGCCTAATCAGCCCCAGCATTTT
V gene: TRBV27; clone size: .; J gene: TRBJ1-3; D gene: TRBD1; CDR3 protein: CATSRTGSSGNTIYF; CDR3 DNA: TGTGCCACGTCCCGGACAGGTAGCTCTGGAAACACCATATATTTT
V gene: TRBV29-1; clone size: .; J gene: TRBJ1-1; D gene: .; CDR3 protein: CSVVGGLNTEAFF; CDR3 DNA: TGCAGCGTTGTTGGGGGACTGAACACTGAAGCTTTCTTT
V gene: TRBV29-1; clone size: once; J gene: TRBJ2-7; D gene: .; CDR3 protein: CSVVSGQSSYEQYF; CDR3 DNA: TGCAGCGTTGTTTCTGGACAGAGCTCCTACGAGCAGTACTTC
V gene: TRBV28; clone size: .; J gene: TRBJ2-3; D gene: TRBD1; CDR3 protein: CASSFLTGGRHTQYF; CDR3 DNA: TGTGCCAGCAGTTTCCTAACAGGGGGCCGACATACGCAGTATTTT
V gene: TRBV13; clone size: .; J gene: TRBJ2-3; D gene: TRBD2; CDR3 protein: CASSLRRGATDTQYF; CDR3 DNA: TGTGCCAGCAGCTTACGGCGGGGGGCCACAGATACGCAGTATTTT